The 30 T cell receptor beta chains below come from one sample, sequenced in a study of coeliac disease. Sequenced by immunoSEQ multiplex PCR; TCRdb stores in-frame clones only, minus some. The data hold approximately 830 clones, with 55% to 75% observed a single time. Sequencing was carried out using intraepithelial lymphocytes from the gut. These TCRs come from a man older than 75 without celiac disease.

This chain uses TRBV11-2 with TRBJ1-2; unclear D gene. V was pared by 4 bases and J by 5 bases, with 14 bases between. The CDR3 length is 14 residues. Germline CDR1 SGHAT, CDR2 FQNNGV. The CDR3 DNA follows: TGTGCCAGCAGCTCCTCGGGTGGCCCTTATGGCTACACCTTC. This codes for CASSSSGGPYGYTF.

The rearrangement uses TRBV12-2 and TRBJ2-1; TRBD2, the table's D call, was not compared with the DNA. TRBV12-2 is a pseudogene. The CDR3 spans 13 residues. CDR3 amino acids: CASRRTIHNEQFF. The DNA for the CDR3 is TGTGCAAGTCGCCGGACTATCCACAATGAGCAGTTCTTC.

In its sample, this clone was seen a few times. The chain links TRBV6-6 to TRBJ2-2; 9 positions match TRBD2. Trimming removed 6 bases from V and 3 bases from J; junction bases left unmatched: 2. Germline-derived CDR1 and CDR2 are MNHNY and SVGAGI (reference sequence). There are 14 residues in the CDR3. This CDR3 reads CASRTSGDTGELFF. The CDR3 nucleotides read TGTGCCAGCAGGACTAGCGGTGACACCGGGGAGCTGTTTTTT.

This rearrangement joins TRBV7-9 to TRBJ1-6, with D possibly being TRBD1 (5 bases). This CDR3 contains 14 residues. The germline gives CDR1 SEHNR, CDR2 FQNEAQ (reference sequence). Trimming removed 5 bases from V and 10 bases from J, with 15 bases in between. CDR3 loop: CASSTGESGSPLHF. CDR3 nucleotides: TGTGCCAGCAGCACGGGGGAAAGCGGATCACCCCTCCACTTT. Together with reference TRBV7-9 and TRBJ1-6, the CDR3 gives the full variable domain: DTGVSQNPRHKITKRGQNVTFRCDPISEHNRLYWYRQTLGQGPEFLTYFQNEAQLEKSRLLSDRFSAERPKGSFSTLEIQRTEQGDSAMYLCASSTGESGSPLHFGNGTRLTVT.

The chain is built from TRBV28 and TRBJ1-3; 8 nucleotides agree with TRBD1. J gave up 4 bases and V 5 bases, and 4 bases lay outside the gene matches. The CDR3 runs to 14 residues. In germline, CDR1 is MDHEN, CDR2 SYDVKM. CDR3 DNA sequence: TGTGCCAGCAGTAGTTGGACAGGGGGAAACACCATATATTTT. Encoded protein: CASSSWTGGNTIYF.

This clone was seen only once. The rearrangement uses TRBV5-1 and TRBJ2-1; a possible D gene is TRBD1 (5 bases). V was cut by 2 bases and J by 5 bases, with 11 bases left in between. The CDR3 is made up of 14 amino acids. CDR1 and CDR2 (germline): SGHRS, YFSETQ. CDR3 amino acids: CASSFDSLDNEQFF. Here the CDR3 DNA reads TGCGCCAGCAGCTTCGACAGCTTAGACAATGAGCAGTTCTTC. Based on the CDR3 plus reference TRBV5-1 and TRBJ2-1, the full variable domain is KAGVTQTPRYLIKTRGQQVTLSCSPISGHRSVSWYQQTPGQGLQFLFEYFSETQRNKGNFPGRFSGRQFSNSRSEMNVSTLELGDSALYLCASSFDSLDNEQFFGPGTRLTVL.

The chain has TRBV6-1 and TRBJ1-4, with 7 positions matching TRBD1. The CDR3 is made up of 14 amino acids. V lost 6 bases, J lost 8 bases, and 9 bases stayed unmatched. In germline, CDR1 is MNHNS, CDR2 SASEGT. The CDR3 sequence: CASRPRGSGEKLFF. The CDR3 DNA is TGTGCCAGCAGACCCAGGGGGTCTGGGGAAAAACTGTTTTTT.

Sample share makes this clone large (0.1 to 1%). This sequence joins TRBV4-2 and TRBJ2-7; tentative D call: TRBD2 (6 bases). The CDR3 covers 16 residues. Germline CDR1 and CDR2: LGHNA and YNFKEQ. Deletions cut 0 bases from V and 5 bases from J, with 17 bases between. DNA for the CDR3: TGTGCCAGCAGCCAAGATCACCTCGGGAGTTCAAACGAGCAGTACTTC. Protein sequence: CASSQDHLGSSNEQYF.

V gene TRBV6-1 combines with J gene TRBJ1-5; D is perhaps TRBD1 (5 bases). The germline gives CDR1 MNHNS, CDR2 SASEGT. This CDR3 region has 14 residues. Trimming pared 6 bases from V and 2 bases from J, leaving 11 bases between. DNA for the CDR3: TGTGCCAGCAGCGTCGACAGCCGCAATCAGCCCCAGCATTTT. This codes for CASSVDSRNQPQHF.

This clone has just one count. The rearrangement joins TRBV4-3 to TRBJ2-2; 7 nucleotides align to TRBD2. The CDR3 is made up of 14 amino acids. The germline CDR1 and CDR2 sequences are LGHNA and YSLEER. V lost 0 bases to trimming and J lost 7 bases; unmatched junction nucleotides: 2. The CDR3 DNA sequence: TGCGCCAGCAGCCAAGAGTGGACTAGCGGGGAGCTGTTTTTT. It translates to CASSQEWTSGELFF.

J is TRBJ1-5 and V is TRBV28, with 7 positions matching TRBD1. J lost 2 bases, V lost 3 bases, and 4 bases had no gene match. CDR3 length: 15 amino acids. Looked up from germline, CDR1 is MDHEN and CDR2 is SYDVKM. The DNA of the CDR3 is TGTGCCAGCAGTTTCCCCGGACAGGGCAATCAGCCCCAGCATTTT. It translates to CASSFPGQGNQPQHF. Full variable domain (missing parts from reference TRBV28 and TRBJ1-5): DVKVTQSSRYLVKRTGEKVFLECVQDMDHENMFWYRQDPGLGLRLIYFSYDVKMKEKGDIPEGYSVSREKKERFSLILESASTNQTSMYLCASSFPGQGNQPQHFGDGTRLSIL.

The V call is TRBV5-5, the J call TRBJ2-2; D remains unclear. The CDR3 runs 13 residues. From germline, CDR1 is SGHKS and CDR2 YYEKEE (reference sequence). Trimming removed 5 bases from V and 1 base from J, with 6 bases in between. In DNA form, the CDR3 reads TGTGCCAGCAGGACACTGAACACCGGGGAGCTGTTTTTT. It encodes CASRTLNTGELFF.

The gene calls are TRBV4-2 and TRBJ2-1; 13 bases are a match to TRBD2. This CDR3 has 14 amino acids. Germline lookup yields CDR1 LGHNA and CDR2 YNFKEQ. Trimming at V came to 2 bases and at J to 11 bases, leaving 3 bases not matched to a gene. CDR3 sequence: CASSQLGTSGKQFF. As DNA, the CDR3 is TGTGCCAGCAGCCAATTGGGGACTAGCGGGAAGCAGTTCTTC.

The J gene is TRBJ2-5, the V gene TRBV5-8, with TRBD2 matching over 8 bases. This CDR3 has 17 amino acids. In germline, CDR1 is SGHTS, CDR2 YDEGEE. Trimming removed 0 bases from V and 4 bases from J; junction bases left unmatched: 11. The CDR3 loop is CASSLGTGGPRAETQYF. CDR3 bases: TGTGCCAGCAGCTTGGGGACGGGAGGGCCTCGGGCAGAGACCCAGTACTTC.

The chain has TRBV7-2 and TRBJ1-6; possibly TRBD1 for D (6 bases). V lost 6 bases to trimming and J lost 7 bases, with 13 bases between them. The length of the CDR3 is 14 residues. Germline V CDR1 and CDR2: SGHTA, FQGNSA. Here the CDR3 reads CASRAGVGNSPLHF. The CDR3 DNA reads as TGTGCCAGCAGGGCAGGGGTGGGGAATTCACCCCTCCACTTT.

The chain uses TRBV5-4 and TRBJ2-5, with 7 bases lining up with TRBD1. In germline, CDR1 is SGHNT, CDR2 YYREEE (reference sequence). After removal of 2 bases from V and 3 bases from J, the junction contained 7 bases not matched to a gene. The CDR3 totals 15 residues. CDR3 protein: CASSFKGAGEETQYF. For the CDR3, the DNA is TGTGCCAGCAGCTTTAAGGGGGCCGGAGAAGAGACCCAGTACTTC.

The CDR3 bases are TGTGCCAGCAGTTTACGTATTAGAGGCGGGAGGGCCGAATACACCGGGGAGCTGTTTTTT. Translated, it gives CASSLRIRGGRAEYTGELFF. The rearrangement uses TRBV27 and TRBJ2-2; 9 bases align to TRBD2. The germline CDR1 and CDR2 sequences are MNHEY and SMNVEV (reference sequence). The CDR3 sequence is 20 residues long. J was trimmed by 3 bases and V by 2 bases; bases with no gene match: 16.

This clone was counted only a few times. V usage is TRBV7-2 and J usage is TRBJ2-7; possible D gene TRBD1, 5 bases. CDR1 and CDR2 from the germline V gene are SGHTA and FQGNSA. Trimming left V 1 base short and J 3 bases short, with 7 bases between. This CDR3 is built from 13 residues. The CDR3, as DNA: TGTGCCAGCAGCTTAGGCAGGGTCTACGAGCAGTACGTC. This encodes CASSLGRVYEQYV.

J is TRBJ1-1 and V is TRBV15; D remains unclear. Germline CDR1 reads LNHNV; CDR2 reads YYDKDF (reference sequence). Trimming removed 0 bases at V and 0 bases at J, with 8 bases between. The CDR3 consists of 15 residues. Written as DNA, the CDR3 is TGTGCCACCAGCAGAGATAGAAGAATGAACACTGAAGCTTTCTTT. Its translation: CATSRDRRMNTEAFF.

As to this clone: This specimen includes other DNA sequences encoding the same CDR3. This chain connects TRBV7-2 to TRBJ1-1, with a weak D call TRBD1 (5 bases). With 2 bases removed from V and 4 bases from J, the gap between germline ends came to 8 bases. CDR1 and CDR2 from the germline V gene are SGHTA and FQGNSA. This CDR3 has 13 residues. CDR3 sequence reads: CASSLYQGTEAFF. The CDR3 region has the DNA TGTGCCAGCAGCTTATATCAGGGCACTGAAGCTTTCTTT.

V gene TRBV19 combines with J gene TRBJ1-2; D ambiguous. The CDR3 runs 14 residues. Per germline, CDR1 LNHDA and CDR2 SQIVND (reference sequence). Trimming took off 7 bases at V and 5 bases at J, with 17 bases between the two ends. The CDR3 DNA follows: TGTGCCAGTACTATCGCCGGACTTTCGTATGGCTACACCTTC. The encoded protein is CASTIAGLSYGYTF.

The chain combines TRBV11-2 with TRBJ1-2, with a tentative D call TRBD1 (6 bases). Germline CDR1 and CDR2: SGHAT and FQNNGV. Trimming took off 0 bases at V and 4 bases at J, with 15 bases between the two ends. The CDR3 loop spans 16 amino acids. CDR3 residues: CASSLDRPGAGYGYTF. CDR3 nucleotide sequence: TGTGCCAGCAGCTTAGATCGGCCAGGGGCGGGCTATGGCTACACCTTC.

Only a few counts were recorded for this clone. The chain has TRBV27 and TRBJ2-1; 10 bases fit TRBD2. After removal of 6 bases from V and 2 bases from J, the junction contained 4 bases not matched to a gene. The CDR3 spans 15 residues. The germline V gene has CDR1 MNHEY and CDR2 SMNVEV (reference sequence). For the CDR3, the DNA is TGTGCCAGCAGCCCGAGCGGGAGGGCCTACAATGAGCAGTTCTTC. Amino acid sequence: CASSPSGRAYNEQFF.

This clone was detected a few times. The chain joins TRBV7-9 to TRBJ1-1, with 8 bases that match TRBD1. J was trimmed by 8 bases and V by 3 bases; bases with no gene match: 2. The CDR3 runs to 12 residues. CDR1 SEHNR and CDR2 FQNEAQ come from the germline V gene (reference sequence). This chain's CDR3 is CASSFRTGEAFF. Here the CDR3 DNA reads TGTGCCAGCAGCTTTAGGACAGGGGAAGCTTTCTTT. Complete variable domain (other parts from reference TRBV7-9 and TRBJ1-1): DTGVSQNPRHKITKRGQNVTFRCDPISEHNRLYWYRQTLGQGPEFLTYFQNEAQLEKSRLLSDRFSAERPKGSFSTLEIQRTEQGDSAMYLCASSFRTGEAFFGQGTRLTVV.

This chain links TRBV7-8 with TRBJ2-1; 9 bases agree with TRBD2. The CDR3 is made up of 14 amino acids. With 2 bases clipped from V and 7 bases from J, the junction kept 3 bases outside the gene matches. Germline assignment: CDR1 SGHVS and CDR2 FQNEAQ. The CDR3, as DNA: TGTGCCAGCAGCTTATCTCTAGCGGGAAATGAGCAGTTCTTC. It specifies CASSLSLAGNEQFF.

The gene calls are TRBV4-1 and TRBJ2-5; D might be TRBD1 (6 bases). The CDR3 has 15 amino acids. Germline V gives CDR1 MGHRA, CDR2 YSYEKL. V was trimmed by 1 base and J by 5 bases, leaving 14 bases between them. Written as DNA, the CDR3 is TGCGCCAGCAGCCAAGTACAGGGAAGCACGGAGACCCAGTACTTC. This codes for CASSQVQGSTETQYF.

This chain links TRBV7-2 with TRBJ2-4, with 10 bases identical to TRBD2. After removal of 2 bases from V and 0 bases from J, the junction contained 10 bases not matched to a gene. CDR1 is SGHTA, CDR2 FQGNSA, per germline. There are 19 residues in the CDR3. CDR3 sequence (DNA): TGTGCCAGCAGCTTACATCCTAGCGGGGGCCCGAGAGCCAAAAACATTCAGTACTTC. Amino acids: CASSLHPSGGPRAKNIQYF.

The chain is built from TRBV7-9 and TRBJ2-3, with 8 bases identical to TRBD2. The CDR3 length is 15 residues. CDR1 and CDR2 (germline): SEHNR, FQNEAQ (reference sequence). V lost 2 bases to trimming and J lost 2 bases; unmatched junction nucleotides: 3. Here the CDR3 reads CASSLKRELTDTQYF. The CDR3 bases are TGTGCCAGCAGCTTAAAGCGGGAGCTCACAGATACGCAGTATTTT.

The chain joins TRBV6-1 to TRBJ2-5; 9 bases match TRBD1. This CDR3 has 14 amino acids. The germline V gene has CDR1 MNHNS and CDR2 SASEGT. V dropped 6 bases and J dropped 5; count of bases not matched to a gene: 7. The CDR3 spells CASRDRGGEETQYF. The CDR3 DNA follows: TGTGCCAGCAGGGACAGGGGAGGCGAGGAGACCCAGTACTTC.

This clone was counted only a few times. The CDR3 nucleotides read TGTGCCAGCAGCTCACAGGGTAGCTATGGCTACACCTTC. Residues: CASSSQGSYGYTF. V and J are TRBV7-4 and TRBJ1-2, with D possibly being TRBD1 (6 bases). Trimming shortened V by 4 bases and J by 4 bases, and 10 bases separated the two germline ends. The CDR3 loop spans 13 amino acids. Germline V gene sequence: CDR1 SGHVT, CDR2 SQSDAQ.